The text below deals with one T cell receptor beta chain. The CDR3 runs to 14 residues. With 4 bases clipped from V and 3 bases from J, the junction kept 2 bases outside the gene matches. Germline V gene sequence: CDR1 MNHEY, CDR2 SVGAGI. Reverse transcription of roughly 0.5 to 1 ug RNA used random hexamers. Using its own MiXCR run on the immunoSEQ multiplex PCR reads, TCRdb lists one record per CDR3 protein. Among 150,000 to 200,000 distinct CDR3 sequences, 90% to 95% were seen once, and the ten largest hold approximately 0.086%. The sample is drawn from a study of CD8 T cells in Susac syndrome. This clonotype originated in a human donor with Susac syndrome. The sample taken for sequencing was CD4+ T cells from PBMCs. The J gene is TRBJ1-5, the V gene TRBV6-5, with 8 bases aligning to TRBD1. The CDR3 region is CASSLGQANQPQHF. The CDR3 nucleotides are TGTGCCAGCAGTTTGGGACAGGCCAATCAGCCCCAGCATTTT.